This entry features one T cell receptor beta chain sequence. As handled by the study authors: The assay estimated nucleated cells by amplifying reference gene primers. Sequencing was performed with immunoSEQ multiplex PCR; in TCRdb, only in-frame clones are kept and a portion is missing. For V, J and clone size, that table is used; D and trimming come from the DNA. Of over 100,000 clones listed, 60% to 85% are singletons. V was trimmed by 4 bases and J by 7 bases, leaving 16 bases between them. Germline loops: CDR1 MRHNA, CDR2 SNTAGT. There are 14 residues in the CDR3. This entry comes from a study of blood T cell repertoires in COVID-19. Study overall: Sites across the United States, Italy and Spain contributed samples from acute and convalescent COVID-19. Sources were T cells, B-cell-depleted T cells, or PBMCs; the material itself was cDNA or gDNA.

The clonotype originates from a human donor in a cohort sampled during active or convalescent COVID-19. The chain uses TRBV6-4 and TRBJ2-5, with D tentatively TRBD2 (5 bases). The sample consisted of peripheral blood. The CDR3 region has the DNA TGTGCCAGCAGTGTCAGCAACGGGGTCGGGACCCAGTACTTC. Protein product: CASSVSNGVGTQYF.